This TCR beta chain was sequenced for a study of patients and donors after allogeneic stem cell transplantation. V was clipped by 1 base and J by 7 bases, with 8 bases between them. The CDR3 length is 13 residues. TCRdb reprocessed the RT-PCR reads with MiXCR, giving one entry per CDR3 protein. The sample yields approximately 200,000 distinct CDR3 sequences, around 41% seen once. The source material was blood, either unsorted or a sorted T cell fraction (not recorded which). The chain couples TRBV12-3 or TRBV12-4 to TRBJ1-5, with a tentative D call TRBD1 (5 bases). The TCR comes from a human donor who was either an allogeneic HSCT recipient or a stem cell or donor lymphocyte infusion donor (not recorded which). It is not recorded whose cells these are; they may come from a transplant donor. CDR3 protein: CASSLGREQPQHF. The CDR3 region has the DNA TGTGCCAGCAGTTTAGGCAGGGAACAGCCCCAGCATTTT.